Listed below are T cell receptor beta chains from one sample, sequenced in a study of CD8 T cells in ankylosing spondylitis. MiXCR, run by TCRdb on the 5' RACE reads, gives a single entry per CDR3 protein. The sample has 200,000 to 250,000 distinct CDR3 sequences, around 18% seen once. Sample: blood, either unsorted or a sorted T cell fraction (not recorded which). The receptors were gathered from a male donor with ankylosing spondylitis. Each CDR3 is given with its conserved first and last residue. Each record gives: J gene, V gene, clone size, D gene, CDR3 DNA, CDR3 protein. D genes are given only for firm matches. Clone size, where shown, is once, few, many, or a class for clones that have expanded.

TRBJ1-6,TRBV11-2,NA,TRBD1,TGTGCCAGCAGCTACGGAGGGGGCACCGATTCACCCCTCCACTTT,CASSYGGGTDSPLHF
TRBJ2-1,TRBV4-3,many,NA,TGCGCCAGCAGCCAAGCTAGGTTCGCCAATGAGCAGTTCTTC,CASSQARFANEQFF
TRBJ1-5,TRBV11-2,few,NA,TGTGCCAGCAGCTTAGAGGCTCAGCCCCAGCATTTT,CASSLEAQPQHF
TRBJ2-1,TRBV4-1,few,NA,TGCGCCAGCAGCCAAGGGGTGGGCAATGAGCAGTTCTTC,CASSQGVGNEQFF
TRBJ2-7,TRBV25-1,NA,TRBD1,TGTGCCAGCCCCGAGCCGACGGGGACAGGGGGTCATCAGTACTTC,CASPEPTGTGGHQYF
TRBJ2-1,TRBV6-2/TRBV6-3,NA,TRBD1,TGTGCCAGCAGTTACTTAGACAGGGGGCACTCCTACAATGAGCAGTTCTTC,CASSYLDRGHSYNEQFF
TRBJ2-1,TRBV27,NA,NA,TGTGCCAGCAGTTTAGTGGGGGCAACTTACAATGAGCAGTTCTTC,CASSLVGATYNEQFF
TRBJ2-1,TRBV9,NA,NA,TGTGCCAGCAGCGCACAATACAATGAGCAGTTCTTC,CASSAQYNEQFF
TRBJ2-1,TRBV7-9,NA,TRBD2,TGTGCCAGCCGGACTAGGAGGGCCGTTGGGCAGTTCTTC,CASRTRRAVGQFF
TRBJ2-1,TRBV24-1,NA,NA,TGTGCCACCAGTGACCCGGTGGACAACTACAATGAGCAGTTCTTC,CATSDPVDNYNEQFF
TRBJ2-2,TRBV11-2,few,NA,TGTGCCACTTCACCGGGACAGAACACCGGGGAGCTGTTTTTT,CATSPGQNTGELFF
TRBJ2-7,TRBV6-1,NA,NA,TGTGCCAGCAGTGAAGTAACTCCGGGACCTACCTACGAGCAGTACTTC,CASSEVTPGPTYEQYF
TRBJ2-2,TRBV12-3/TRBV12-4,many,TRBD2,TGTGCCAGCAGCTCGAATAGCGGGGTCGCCGGGGAGCTGTTTTTT,CASSSNSGVAGELFF
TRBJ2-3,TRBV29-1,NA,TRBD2,TGCAGCGTAACTCCCCCGGGACTAGCGTCGTTTCCCGATACGCAGTATTTT,CSVTPPGLASFPDTQYF
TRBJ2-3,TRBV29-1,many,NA,TGCAGCGTTGTAGTGGTCTTCACAGATACGCAGTATTTT,CSVVVVFTDTQYF
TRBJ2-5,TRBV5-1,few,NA,TGCGCCAGCAGTCCCGACAGCCAAGAGACCCAGTACTTC,CASSPDSQETQYF
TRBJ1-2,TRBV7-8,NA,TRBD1,TGTGCCAGCAGCCCGATCCGGGACAGGGGGCAGGGCTACACCTTC,CASSPIRDRGQGYTF
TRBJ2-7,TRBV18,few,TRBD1,TGTGCCAGCTCATCGACGGACAGGGGTGCGTCCTACGAGCAGTACTTC,CASSSTDRGASYEQYF
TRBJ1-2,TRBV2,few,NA,TGTGCCAGCCTTCAGGGTCTTCAGTTTTTCTATGGCTACACCTTC,CASLQGLQFFYGYTF
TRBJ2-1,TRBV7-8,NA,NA,TGTGCCAGCAGCTTAGTGGGGGGAGCCTACAATGAGCAGTTCTTC,CASSLVGGAYNEQFF
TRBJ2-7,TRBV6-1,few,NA,TGTGCCAGCAGTGAAGCGGTTTTGTACGAGCAGTACTTC,CASSEAVLYEQYF
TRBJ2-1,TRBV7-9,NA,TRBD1,TGTGCCAGCAGCAAGGGGACAGCATATTACAATGAGCAGTTCTTC,CASSKGTAYYNEQFF
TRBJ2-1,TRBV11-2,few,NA,TGTGCCAGCAGGCTGGGGGCTAGCGGATACAATGAGCAGTTCTTC,CASRLGASGYNEQFF
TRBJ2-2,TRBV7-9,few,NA,TGTGCCAGCAGCCTCGTCCTAACGAACACCGGGGAGCTGTTTTTT,CASSLVLTNTGELFF
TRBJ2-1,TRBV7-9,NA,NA,TGTGCCAGCAGCCAGCCGGTGTCGGGCGATGACGGGCAGTTCTTC,CASSQPVSGDDGQFF
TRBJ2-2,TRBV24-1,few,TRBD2,TGTGCCACCGGCCCTAGCGGGAGGGGAACGAACACCGGGGAGCTGTTTTTT,CATGPSGRGTNTGELFF
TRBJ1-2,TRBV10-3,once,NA,TGTGCCATCAGTGCCGACAACTATGGCTACACCTTC,CAISADNYGYTF
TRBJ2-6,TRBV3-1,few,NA,TGTGCCAGCAGCCGCGTAGGATGGGGGGAAGAAGCTGGGGCCAACGTCCTGACTTTC,CASSRVGWGEEAGANVLTF
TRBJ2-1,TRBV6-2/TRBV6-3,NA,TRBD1,TGTGCCAGCAGACTCATGACAGGGGCGTATGAGCAGTTCTTC,CASRLMTGAYEQFF
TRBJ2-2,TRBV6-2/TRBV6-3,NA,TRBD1,TGTGCCAGCAACACCGGGACAGGGATGGCCGGGGAGCTGTTTTTT,CASNTGTGMAGELFF
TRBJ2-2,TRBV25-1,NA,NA,TGTGCCAGCAGTGAATGGGGGGCAGGGACCACCGGGGAGCTGTTTTTT,CASSEWGAGTTGELFF
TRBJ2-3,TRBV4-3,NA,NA,TGCGCCAGCAGCCAACTTACTACTGGCACAGATACGCAGTATTTT,CASSQLTTGTDTQYF
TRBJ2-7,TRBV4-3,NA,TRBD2,TGCGCCAGCAGCCCCGGGACTAGCGGAGCCTACGAGCAGTACTTC,CASSPGTSGAYEQYF
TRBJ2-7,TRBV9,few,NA,TGTGCCAGCAGCGTAGGCTCAAACTCCTACGAGCAGTACTTC,CASSVGSNSYEQYF
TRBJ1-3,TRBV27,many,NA,TGTGCCAGCAGTCCGGACAGTGCTGCTGGAAACACCATATATTTT,CASSPDSAAGNTIYF
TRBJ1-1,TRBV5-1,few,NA,TGCGCCAGCAGGACGGGGAACACTGAAGCTTTCTTT,CASRTGNTEAFF
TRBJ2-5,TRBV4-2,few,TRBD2,TGTGCCAGCAGCCAAGATCTAGCGGGGGGCGTGGAGACCCAGTACTTC,CASSQDLAGGVETQYF
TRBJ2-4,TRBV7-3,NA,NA,TGTGCCAGCAGCTTAGGACCCACCGGGGAAAACATTCAGTACTTC,CASSLGPTGENIQYF
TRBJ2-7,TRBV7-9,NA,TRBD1,TGTGCCAGCAGCTATTTGACAGGGTCCTACGAGCAGTACTTC,CASSYLTGSYEQYF
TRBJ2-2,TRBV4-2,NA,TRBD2,TGTGCCAGCAGCCAGCGACTAGCGGGAGGGCCTGGCACCGGGGAGCTGTTTTTT,CASSQRLAGGPGTGELFF
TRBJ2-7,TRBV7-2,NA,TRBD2,TGTGCCAGCAGCTTATACGGGAGGGTGGGGGAGCAGTACTTC,CASSLYGRVGEQYF
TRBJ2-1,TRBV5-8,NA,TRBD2,TGTGCCAGCAGCTTGGTACTGGGTTCGGGGGGTGAGCAGTTCTTC,CASSLVLGSGGEQFF
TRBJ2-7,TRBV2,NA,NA,TGTGCCAGCAGTGAACTGAGCGGATACGAGCAGTACTTC,CASSELSGYEQYF
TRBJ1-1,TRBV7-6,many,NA,TGTGCCAGCAGCTTAAACGTTTACGGAACCTTAGGGACTGAAGCTTTCTTT,CASSLNVYGTLGTEAFF
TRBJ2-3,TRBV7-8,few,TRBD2,TGTGCCAGCAGCTTAGAGCTAGCGGGGGGCATCACAGATACGCAGTATTTT,CASSLELAGGITDTQYF
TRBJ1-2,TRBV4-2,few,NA,TGTGCCAGCAGCCAAGAACCGGGACTGCCCTATGGCTACACCTTC,CASSQEPGLPYGYTF
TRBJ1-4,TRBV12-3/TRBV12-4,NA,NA,TGTGCCAGCAGTTTTGATAGCCGGGTCCCGCATGAAAAACTGTTTTTT,CASSFDSRVPHEKLFF
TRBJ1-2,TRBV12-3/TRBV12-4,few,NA,TGTGCCAGCAATAAAGCGGGGAACTACACCTTC,CASNKAGNYTF
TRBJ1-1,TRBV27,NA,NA,TGTGCCAGCAGGAGACGGGAACAAACTGAAGCTTTCTTT,CASRRREQTEAFF
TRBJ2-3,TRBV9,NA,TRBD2,TGTGCCAGCACAGCGGGGCAAACCGGGGATACGCAGTATTTT,CASTAGQTGDTQYF
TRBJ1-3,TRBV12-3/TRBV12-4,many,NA,TGTGCCAGCAGTTTAAACACCATATATTTT,CASSLNTIYF
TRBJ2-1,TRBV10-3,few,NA,TGTGCCATCAGTGAGTCGAATCCCTCCTACAATGAGCAGTTCTTC,CAISESNPSYNEQFF
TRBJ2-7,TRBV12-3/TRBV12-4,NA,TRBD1,TGTGCCAGCAGCGGGACAGGGGGGAGCTACGAGCAGTACTTC,CASSGTGGSYEQYF
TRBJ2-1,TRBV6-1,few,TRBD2,TGTGCCAGCAGTCCGTCTGGACTAGCGGGGGGGTTCTCCTACAATGAGCAGTTCTTC,CASSPSGLAGGFSYNEQFF
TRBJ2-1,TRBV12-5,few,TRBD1,TGTGCTAGTGCCCTGACCCCTGGACAGGGGGGCTACAATGAGCAGTTCTTC,CASALTPGQGGYNEQFF
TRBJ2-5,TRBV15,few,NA,TGTGCCACCAGCAGAGATTTAGGCGGAAAGACCCAGTACTTC,CATSRDLGGKTQYF
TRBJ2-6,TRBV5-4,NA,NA,TGTGCCAGCAGCGAGACGAACTCTGGGGCCAACGTCCTGACTTTC,CASSETNSGANVLTF
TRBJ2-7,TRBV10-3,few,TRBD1,TGTGCCATCAGTACTATCCGGGACAGGGAAAGATCCGAGCAGTACTTC,CAISTIRDRERSEQYF
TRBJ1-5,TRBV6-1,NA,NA,TGTGCCAGCAGCCCCTCGGTGGGCAATCAGCCCCAGCATTTT,CASSPSVGNQPQHF
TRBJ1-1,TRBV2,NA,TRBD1,TGTGCCGGGACAGGGGGGTACTTTGAAGCTTTCTTT,CAGTGGYFEAFF